This T cell receptor beta chain was retrieved from a study of T cell responses to AZD1222 COVID-19 vaccine (dated by TCRdb to 2020 to 2022). In the study overall: Because spike-specific TCR depth and breadth did not differ between the two schedules, AZD1222 recipients who got a second dose at roughly 4 weeks were pooled with those who got a second dose at roughly 12 weeks. Trial participants were enrolled by age into 18-55, 56-69 and 70-plus year subgroups, with around 150, 28 and 57 TCR-sequenced participants respectively. TCR sequencing was performed for approximately 240 trial participants, of whom about 200 were given two doses of AZD1222 and around 25 were given two doses of MenACWY control vaccine.

Trimming removed 4 bases from V and 0 bases from J, leaving 10 bases between the germline ends. The germline V gene (reference sequence) yields LGHDT for CDR1 and YNNKEL for CDR2. Including the terminal cysteine and phenylalanine, the CDR3 comprises 15 residues. Of the read, only the CDR3 DNA is kept; its 45 bases are in frame from base 1. The CDR3 regions of human TCRbeta chains were analyzed by immunosequencing. The published analysis was carried out like this. Repertoire TCRs were matched against a reference library of SARS-CoV-2-specific TCRs generated with the MIRA antigen-specificity platform. Breadth meant the fraction of unique TCRs that were SARS-CoV-2-associated, whereas depth meant the fraction of total T cells that were SARS-CoV-2-associated. Using the MIRA data, every spike-specific TCR was mapped to the spike region that the TCR reacted to and assigned to either a CD4 or a CD8 class. Log10-transformed breadth and depth values were compared by one-way ANOVA with Sidak's multiple comparisons tests. TCRdb's version of the immuneACCESS table is confined to in-frame rearrangements and falls short of the full clone set. An unresolved V gene accounts for under half of the shortfall where checked; the remainder is of unknown origin. V, J and clone size are those of that table, while D and trimming were read from the DNA. The sample records approximately 120,000 clones, around 87% of which are singletons. Of the sample, more than 9% falls within the top ten clones.

In regard to this clone: The clone's antigen remains unknown. No much larger clone exists at a distance of one base, and base qualities are not known.

Study-wide findings and limitations: Nearly half of unique spike-specific TCRs reportedly recognized epitopes outside regions mutated in the B.1.351 and B.1.1.7 variants. Conclusions about previously exposed vaccinees are limited, since just 6 or 7 AZD1222 recipients were seropositive for SARS-CoV-2 at baseline. No day 14 peak-response samples were available, so repertoires were characterized only after the peak T cell response. CD4 TCRs associated with the vaccine covered the entire spike protein, and the dominant responses were in regions 160-218 and 743-854. In the small 56-69-year group, the increase in depth fell short of significance, most likely because of low power. Spike-specific TCR breadth and depth rose significantly after two AZD1222 doses compared with day 0 and with MenACWY recipients. Most participants were white British and females outnumbered males, and the authors suggested that clonal diversity may have been underestimated.

The sample's time point label, in plain terms: baseline before first vaccination. Samples from vaccinated people were obtained from the UK trials COV001 and COV002, which included a single-blind randomized controlled phase 2/3 trial of AZD1222 (ChAdOx1 nCoV-19) in healthy adults. For TCRbeta chain sequencing, PBMC samples from trial participants were taken at day 0 and at day 28 after the second dose. This clonotype originated in an adult in good health. The sequences come from peripheral blood, collected on day 0 of AZD1222 vaccination. The rearranged segments are TRBV3-1 (or the pseudogene TRBV3-2) and TRBJ1-3; TRBD1 could be the D gene, as 6 bases match. The nucleotide sequence is given as TGTGCCAGCAGCCCAACAGGGAGCTCTGGAAACACCATATATTTT. It encodes CASSPTGSSGNTIYF.